Each of the 18 T cell receptor beta chains below was sequenced from the same sample in a study of blood T cell repertoires in COVID-19. Repertoires were generated with immunoSEQ multiplex PCR, while TCRdb's copy carries only in-frame clones and drops some. The data hold about 81,000 clones, with under 90% observed a single time. The source material was peripheral blood. Every receptor here comes from a woman between 70 and 85 years old with acute or convalescent COVID-19.

This chain links TRBV5-5 with TRBJ1-1; no clear D. The V gene's germline CDR1 is SGHKS and CDR2 YYEKEE (reference sequence). The CDR3 has 13 residues. Trimming stripped 0 bases from V and 6 bases from J, with 9 bases between. The CDR3 nucleotides read TGTGCCAGCAGCTTGGTTCAGTATTCTGAAGCTTTCTTT. Residues: CASSLVQYSEAFF.

This clone was picked up one time. DNA of the CDR3: TGCAGCGGGGGGGGAAGGGCAGCGGGCAATGAGCAGTTCTTC. The encoded protein is CSGGGRAAGNEQFF. The chain is built from TRBV29-1 and TRBJ2-1; 7 positions agree with TRBD2. Trimming at V came to 7 bases and at J to 6 bases, leaving 12 bases not matched to a gene. The length of the CDR3 is 14 residues. Germline CDR1 and CDR2: SQVTM and ANQGSEA.

V is TRBV14 and J is TRBJ2-5; D might be TRBD2 (6 bases). The CDR3 consists of 18 residues. Germline V gene sequence: CDR1 SGHDN, CDR2 FVKESK. V was clipped by 0 bases and J by 1 base, with 18 bases between them. CDR3 coding DNA: TGTGCCAGCAGCCAAGAGCTTACCCTTTGGGACTCCCAAGAGACCCAGTACTTC. Its protein is CASSQELTLWDSQETQYF.

The CDR3 bases are TGTGCCAGCAGTTCGACAGGAAGGTTCGGTTCACCCCTCCACTTT. This translates into CASSSTGRFGSPLHF. The chain combines TRBV6-2 or TRBV6-3 with TRBJ1-6; perhaps TRBD1 as D (6 bases). This CDR3 contains 15 residues. CDR1 is MNHEY and CDR2 is SVGEGT in the germline V gene. Trimming shortened V by 4 bases and J by 9 bases, and 16 bases separated the two germline ends.

This sequence joins TRBV13 and TRBJ1-1, with no clear D. The CDR3 runs to 13 residues. Germline values: CDR1 PRHDT, CDR2 FYEKMQ (reference sequence). With 2 bases removed from V and 2 bases from J, the gap between germline ends came to 6 bases. CDR3 in amino acids: CASSLQYNTEAFF. CDR3 sequence (DNA): TGTGCCAGCAGCTTACAGTACAACACTGAAGCTTTCTTT.

The V gene is TRBV11-1, the J gene TRBJ2-5; 8 bases map to TRBD1. This CDR3 has 15 amino acids. V lost 4 bases and J lost 5; bases outside the gene matches: 9. CDR1 is SGHAT and CDR2 is FQDESV in the germline V gene (reference sequence). CDR3 coding DNA: TGTGCCAGCAGCTCCAGGACAGGGCGGAGGGAGACCCAGTACTTC. Its translation is CASSSRTGRRETQYF. Full variable domain (outside the CDR3, taken from reference TRBV11-1 and TRBJ2-5): EAEVAQSPRYKITEKSQAVAFWCDPISGHATLYWYRQILGQGPELLVQFQDESVVDDSQLPKDRFSAERLKGVDSTLKIQPAELGDSAMYLCASSSRTGRRETQYFGPGTRLLVL.

V gene TRBV25-1 combines with J gene TRBJ2-1, with D possibly matching TRBD2 (5 bases). This CDR3 region has 15 residues. Germline CDR1 and CDR2: MGHDK and SYGVNS. The V end lost 2 bases, the J end lost 2 bases, and 10 bases lay between the germline ends. The CDR3 protein is CASSEVPSPYNEQFF. CDR3 DNA sequence: TGTGCCAGCAGTGAAGTCCCTAGCCCCTACAATGAGCAGTTCTTC.

The chain joins TRBV7-2 to TRBJ1-1, with D possibly TRBD1 on 6 matching bases. Per germline, CDR1 SGHTA and CDR2 FQGNSA. The V gene lost 3 bases and the J gene lost 1 base, with 9 bases spanning the gap. The CDR3 has 14 amino acids. This CDR3 is CASSFSTGNTEAFF. The CDR3 DNA follows: TGTGCCAGCAGCTTTTCGACAGGGAACACTGAAGCTTTCTTT.

This clone showed up just once. The genes are TRBV11-2 and TRBJ2-3; 7 bases fit TRBD2. The germline CDR1 and CDR2 sequences are SGHAT and FQNNGV. The CDR3 has 13 amino acids. Trimming cost V 1 base and J 15 bases; bases outside gene matches: 10. The CDR3 nucleotides read TGTGCCAGCAGCTTAGGAGTCGGGACTACTACCTATTTT. This translates into CASSLGVGTTTYF.

The chain recombines TRBV6-5 with TRBJ1-2; D gene ambiguous. The CDR3 contains 16 residues. V was cut by 3 bases and J by 2 bases, with 16 bases left in between. CDR1 is MNHEY and CDR2 is SVGAGI in the germline V gene. The DNA of the CDR3 is TGTGCCAGCAGTTATCTGAAGGGAGACACAAACTATGGCTACACCTTC. Its translation: CASSYLKGDTNYGYTF.

V usage is TRBV6-5 and J usage is TRBJ1-2; 8 nucleotides match TRBD1. V trimming: 4 bases; J trimming: 5 bases; junction bases outside the gene matches: 6. Germline-derived CDR1 and CDR2 are MNHEY and SVGAGI. The CDR3 runs 14 residues. This CDR3 is CASSWDRPPYGYTF. CDR3 DNA sequence: TGTGCCAGCAGTTGGGACAGGCCCCCATATGGCTACACCTTC.

The V gene is TRBV7-9, the J gene TRBJ1-4, with D hard to call. Deletions cut 3 bases from V and 6 bases from J, with 5 bases between. The CDR3 contains 12 residues. CDR1 and CDR2 (germline): SEHNR, FQNEAQ (reference sequence). The CDR3 DNA reads TGTGCCAGCAGCTTTTCAGATGAAAAACTGTTTTTT. As protein: CASSFSDEKLFF.

The genes are TRBV5-1 and TRBJ2-2, with 9 bases matching TRBD1. The CDR3 contains 15 residues. V shed 5 bases, J shed 4 bases, and the junction held 6 bases outside the gene matches. In germline, CDR1 is SGHRS, CDR2 YFSETQ. CDR3: CASRPTGGGTGELFF. The CDR3, as DNA: TGCGCCAGCAGGCCAACAGGGGGCGGCACCGGGGAGCTGTTTTTT.

The rearrangement joins TRBV18 to TRBJ1-5, with a possible D match to TRBD1 (6 bases). V lost 2 bases, J lost 6 bases, and 11 bases lay in between. The CDR3 loop spans 14 amino acids. Germline V gives CDR1 KGHSH, CDR2 LQKENI. The CDR3 spells CASSPLQGTQPQHF. The DNA for the CDR3 is TGTGCCAGCTCACCATTGCAGGGGACTCAGCCCCAGCATTTT. The variable domain in full, with the rest retrieved from reference TRBV18 and TRBJ1-5, is NAGVMQNPRHLVRRRGQEARLRCSPMKGHSHVYWYRQLPEEGLKFMVYLQKENIIDESGMPKERFSAEFPKEGPSILRIQQVVRGDSAAYFCASSPLQGTQPQHFGDGTRLSIL.

V usage is TRBV4-3 and J usage is TRBJ1-3, with TRBD1 identical over 9 bases. Germline assignment: CDR1 LGHNA and CDR2 YSLEER. This CDR3 spans 17 amino acids. Trimming at V came to 1 base and at J to 4 bases, leaving 8 bases not matched to a gene. CDR3 coding DNA: TGCGCCAGCAGCCAAGGGTCACAGGGGGCAGCAGGAAACACCATATATTTT. Encoded protein: CASSQGSQGAAGNTIYF.

This sequence joins TRBV7-8 and TRBJ2-5; tentative D call: TRBD1 (5 bases). V was clipped by 5 bases and J by 7 bases, with 8 bases between them. This CDR3 region has 11 residues. Germline V lookup: CDR1 SGHVS, CDR2 FQNEAQ. The CDR3 DNA reads as TGTGCCAGCAGCCGAACAGGGACCCAGTACTTC. The encoded protein is CASSRTGTQYF.

The genes are TRBV16 and TRBJ1-2; TRBD1 matches at 8 bases. Germline CDR1 reads KGHSY; CDR2 reads FQNENV. The CDR3 is made up of 15 amino acids. The V gene end was trimmed by 0 bases and the J gene end by 7 bases; junction bases not matched to a gene: 7. The DNA for the CDR3 is TGTGCCAGCAGCCAATCGGGTCAGGGGGCTGGTGGCTACACCTTC. Its translation: CASSQSGQGAGGYTF.

V is TRBV2 and J is TRBJ1-5; D perhaps matches TRBD1 (6 bases). V gave up 6 bases and J gave up 1 base, with 16 bases separating them. The CDR3 is made up of 16 amino acids. CDR1 SNHLY and CDR2 FYNNEI come from the germline V gene. In DNA, the CDR3 is TGTGCCAGCAGGGTATCCCAGGGGATCAGCAATCAGCCCCAGCATTTT. Amino acids: CASRVSQGISNQPQHF.